The present TCR beta chain was sequenced within a study of blood T cell repertoires in COVID-19. Germline loops: CDR1 SGDLS, CDR2 YYNGEE. The ends lost 1 base at V and 4 bases at J; junction bases unmatched: 6. The CDR3 runs 16 residues. Per the original data handling: The authors estimated nucleated cell counts from reference gene primer amplification. Clones were read by immunoSEQ multiplex PCR, and TCRdb kept only the in-frame ones, dropping some. That table is the source of V, J and clone size, and D and trimming were worked out from the DNA. Of over 250,000 clones in the sample, more than 75% were seen once.

The chain joins TRBV9 to TRBJ1-3, with 9 bases lining up with TRBD1. This TCR derives from a woman aged 25 to 39 who had recovered from COVID-19. Material: PBMCs or T cells enriched from blood (not recorded which). As DNA, the CDR3 is TGTGCCAGCAGCGTATCCACAGGGGGCTGGGGAAACACCATATATTTT. The encoded protein is CASSVSTGGWGNTIYF.